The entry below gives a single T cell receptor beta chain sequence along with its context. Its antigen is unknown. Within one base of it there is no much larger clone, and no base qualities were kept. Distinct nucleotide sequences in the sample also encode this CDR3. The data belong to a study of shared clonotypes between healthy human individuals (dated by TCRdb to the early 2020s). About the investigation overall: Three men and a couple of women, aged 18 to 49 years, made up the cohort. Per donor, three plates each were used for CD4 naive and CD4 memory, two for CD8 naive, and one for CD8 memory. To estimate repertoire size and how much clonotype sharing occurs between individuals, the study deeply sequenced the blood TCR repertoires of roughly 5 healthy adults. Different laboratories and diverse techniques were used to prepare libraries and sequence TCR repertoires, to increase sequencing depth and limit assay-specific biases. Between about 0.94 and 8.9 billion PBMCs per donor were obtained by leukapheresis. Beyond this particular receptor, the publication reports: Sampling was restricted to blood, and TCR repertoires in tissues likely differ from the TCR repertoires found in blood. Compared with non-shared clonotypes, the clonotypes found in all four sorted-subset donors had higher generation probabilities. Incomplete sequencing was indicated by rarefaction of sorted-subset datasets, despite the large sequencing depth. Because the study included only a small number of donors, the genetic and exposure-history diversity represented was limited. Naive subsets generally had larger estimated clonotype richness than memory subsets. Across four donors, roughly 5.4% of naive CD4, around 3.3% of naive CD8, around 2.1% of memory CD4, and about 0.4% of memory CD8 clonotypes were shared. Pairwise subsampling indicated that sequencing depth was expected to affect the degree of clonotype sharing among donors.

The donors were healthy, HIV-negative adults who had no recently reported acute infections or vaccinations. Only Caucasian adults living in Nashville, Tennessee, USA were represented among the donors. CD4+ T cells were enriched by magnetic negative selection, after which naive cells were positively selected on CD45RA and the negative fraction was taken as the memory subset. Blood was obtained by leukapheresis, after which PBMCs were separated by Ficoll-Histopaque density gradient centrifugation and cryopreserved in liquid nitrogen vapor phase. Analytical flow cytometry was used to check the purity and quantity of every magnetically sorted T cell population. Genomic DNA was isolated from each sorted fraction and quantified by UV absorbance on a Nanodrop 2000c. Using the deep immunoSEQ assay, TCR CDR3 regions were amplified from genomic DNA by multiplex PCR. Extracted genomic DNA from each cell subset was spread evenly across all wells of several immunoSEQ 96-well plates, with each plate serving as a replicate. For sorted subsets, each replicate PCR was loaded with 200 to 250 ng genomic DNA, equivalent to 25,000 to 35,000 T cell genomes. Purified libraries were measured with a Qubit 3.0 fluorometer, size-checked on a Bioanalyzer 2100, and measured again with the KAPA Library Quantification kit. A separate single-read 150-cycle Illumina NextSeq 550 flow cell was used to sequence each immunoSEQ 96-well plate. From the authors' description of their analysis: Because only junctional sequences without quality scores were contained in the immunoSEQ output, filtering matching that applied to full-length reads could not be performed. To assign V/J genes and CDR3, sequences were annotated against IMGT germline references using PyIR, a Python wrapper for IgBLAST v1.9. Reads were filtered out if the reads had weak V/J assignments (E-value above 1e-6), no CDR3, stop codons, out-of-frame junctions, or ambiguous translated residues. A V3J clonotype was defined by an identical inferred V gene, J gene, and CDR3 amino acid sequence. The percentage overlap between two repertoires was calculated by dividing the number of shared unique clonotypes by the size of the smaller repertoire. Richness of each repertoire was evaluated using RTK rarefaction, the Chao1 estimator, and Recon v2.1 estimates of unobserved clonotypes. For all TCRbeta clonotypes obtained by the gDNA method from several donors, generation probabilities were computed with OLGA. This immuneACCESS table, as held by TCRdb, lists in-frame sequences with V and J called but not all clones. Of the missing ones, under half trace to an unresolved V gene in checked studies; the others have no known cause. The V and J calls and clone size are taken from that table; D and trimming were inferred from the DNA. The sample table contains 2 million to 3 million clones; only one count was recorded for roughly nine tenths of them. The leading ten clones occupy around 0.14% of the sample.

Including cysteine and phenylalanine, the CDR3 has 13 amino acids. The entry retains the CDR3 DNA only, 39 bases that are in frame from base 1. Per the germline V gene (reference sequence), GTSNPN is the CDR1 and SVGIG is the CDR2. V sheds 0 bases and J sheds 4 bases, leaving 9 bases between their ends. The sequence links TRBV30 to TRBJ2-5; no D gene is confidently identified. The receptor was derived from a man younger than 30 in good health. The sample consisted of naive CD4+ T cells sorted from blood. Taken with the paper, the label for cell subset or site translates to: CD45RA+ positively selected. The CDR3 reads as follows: CAWSVSGRETQYF. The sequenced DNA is TGTGCCTGGAGTGTAAGTGGTCGAGAGACCCAGTACTTC.